The next 21 T cell receptor beta chains were all read from a single sample in a study of PD-1 blockade in classical Hodgkin lymphoma. Time point in this sample: cycle 4 day 1 (C4D1), after 5 to 7 weeks of nivolumab. Brentuximab vedotin exposure varied, and every patient relapsed after autologous stem cell transplantation. Magnetic negative selection was used to purify CD4+ T cells from thawed PBMCs. Profiling relied on immunoSEQ multiplex PCR, and the TCRdb table lists in-frame clones only, not all of them. The sample contains around 27,000 clones, around 85% of which appear only once. The material was CD4+ T cells from blood, obtained before the fourth cycle of nivolumab. These receptor sequences come from a human donor with classical Hodgkin lymphoma.

The chain recombines TRBV11-2 with TRBJ2-1; the match to TRBD2 covers 11 bases. CDR1 is SGHAT, CDR2 FQNNGV, per germline. The length of the CDR3 is 16 residues. The J segment lost 3 bases and the V segment lost 3 bases, leaving 4 bases of the junction unmatched. CDR3 amino acids: CASSLLGLADYNEQFF. Here the CDR3 DNA reads TGTGCCAGCAGCTTGCTGGGACTAGCGGACTACAATGAGCAGTTCTTC. The full variable domain, rest sourced from reference TRBV11-2 and TRBJ2-1, is EAGVAQSPRYKIIEKRQSVAFWCNPISGHATLYWYQQILGQGPKLLIQFQNNGVVDDSQLPKDRFSAERLKGVDSTLKIQPAKLEDSAVYLCASSLLGLADYNEQFFGPGTRLTVL.

The chain joins TRBV5-1 to TRBJ2-2; D is perhaps TRBD2 (5 bases). The CDR3 loop spans 13 amino acids. Trimming pared 2 bases from V and 3 bases from J, leaving 5 bases between. Germline V gives CDR1 SGHRS, CDR2 YFSETQ. CDR3 DNA sequence: TGCGCCAGCAGCTTCGGGGACACCGGGGAGCTGTTTTTT. Amino acid sequence: CASSFGDTGELFF.

This clone appeared a single time. The chain carries TRBV27 and TRBJ2-5; possibly TRBD1 or TRBD2 for D (5 bases each). CDR3 length: 14 residues. Trimming removed 3 bases at V and 5 bases at J, with 13 bases between. Germline V gives CDR1 MNHEY, CDR2 SMNVEV (reference sequence). CDR3 bases: TGTGCCAGCAGTTTGGCCGGGGCAAGGGAGACCCAGTACTTC. Amino acids: CASSLAGARETQYF.

The chain joins TRBV5-1 to TRBJ2-4; D gene ambiguous. The germline gives CDR1 SGHRS, CDR2 YFSETQ. This CDR3 spans 16 amino acids. V was shortened by 0 bases and J by 0 bases, with 10 bases between the two germline ends. The CDR3 DNA follows: TGCGCCAGCAGCTTGGGACATGAATTAGCCAAAAACATTCAGTACTTC. Translation: CASSLGHELAKNIQYF.

The rearrangement links TRBV5-5 to TRBJ2-7; D not resolved. Germline V lookup: CDR1 SGHKS, CDR2 YYEKEE (reference sequence). V lost 4 bases to trimming and J lost 0 bases, with 11 bases between them. The CDR3 loop spans 14 amino acids. The CDR3: CASSPRAGSYEQYF. CDR3 in DNA: TGTGCCAGCAGCCCCCGAGCAGGCTCCTACGAGCAGTACTTC.

J is TRBJ2-1 and V is TRBV7-2; 14 bases line up with TRBD2. This CDR3 has 15 residues. Per the germline V gene, CDR1 is SGHTA and CDR2 is FQGNSA. V lost 2 bases, J lost 7 bases, and 1 base stayed unmatched. DNA for the CDR3: TGTGCCAGCAGCTTATGGACTAGCGGGGGGAATGAGCAGTTCTTC. Translated, it gives CASSLWTSGGNEQFF.

Note on this clone: Other DNA sequences of this sample code for an identical CDR3. The chain couples TRBV30 to TRBJ1-2; 9 bases map to TRBD1. Germline V gives CDR1 GTSNPN, CDR2 SVGIG (reference sequence). The CDR3 is 13 amino acids. Trimming cost V 2 bases and J 8 bases; bases outside gene matches: 6. CDR3 nucleotide sequence: TGTGCCTGGAGTCGTGACAGGGGGGGCGGCTACACCTTC. It translates to CAWSRDRGGGYTF.

This clone was seen just once. V is TRBV4-2 and J is TRBJ2-2, with no clear D. V lost 0 bases and J lost 5, with 4 bases in between. CDR3 size: 13 residues. CDR1 and CDR2 from the germline V gene are LGHNA and YNFKEQ. The CDR3 reads CASSQDRTGELFF. In nucleotides, the CDR3 is TGTGCCAGCAGCCAAGACCGAACCGGGGAGCTGTTTTTT.

CDR3 sequence reads: CASSHRRTSGSFWEQFF. The CDR3 DNA is TGCGCCAGCAGCCACCGTCGGACTAGCGGGAGTTTTTGGGAGCAGTTCTTC. The chain joins TRBV4-1 to TRBJ2-1, with TRBD2 matching 13 bases. J gave up 10 bases and V 3 bases, and 12 bases lay outside the gene matches. There are 17 residues in the CDR3. The germline CDR1 and CDR2 sequences are MGHRA and YSYEKL.

CDR3 bases: TGTGCCAGCAGCAAAGGGCGGGGGGCAACAACGGAAGCTTTCTTT. Amino acids: CASSKGRGATTEAFF. This chain uses TRBV21-1 with TRBJ1-1. TRBV21-1 is deemed a pseudogene. This CDR3 has 15 amino acids.

The CDR3, as DNA: TGTGCCAGCAGCCAAGGGGTGTACAATGAGCAGTTCTTC. Translation gives CASSQGVYNEQFF. This chain uses TRBV14 with TRBJ2-1; D not resolved. The CDR3 runs 13 residues. The V gene's germline CDR1 is SGHDN and CDR2 FVKESK. V lost 1 base to trimming and J lost 4 bases, with 5 bases between them.

This clone was picked up one time. The chain is built from TRBV6-5 and TRBJ2-1; D unresolved. Germline lookup yields CDR1 MNHEY and CDR2 SVGAGI. Trimming removed 2 bases from V and 9 bases from J, with 5 bases in between. CDR3 length: 11 amino acids. The CDR3 spells CASSYKAEQFF. CDR3 sequence (DNA): TGTGCCAGCAGTTACAAGGCTGAGCAGTTCTTC.

V usage is TRBV10-3 and J usage is TRBJ1-1; D gene uncertain. Germline-derived CDR1 and CDR2 are ENHRY and SYGVKD. This CDR3 is 12 amino acids long. The V gene lost 3 bases and the J gene lost 6 bases, with 8 bases spanning the gap. The CDR3 is CAISDDTPEAFF. DNA for the CDR3: TGTGCCATCAGTGACGATACCCCTGAAGCTTTCTTT.

The V gene is TRBV7-2, the J gene TRBJ1-2; D gene ambiguous. This CDR3 region has 17 residues. V lost 1 base and J 8 bases, leaving 23 bases between the germline ends. Germline assignment: CDR1 SGHTA and CDR2 FQGNSA. As DNA, the CDR3 is TGTGCCAGCAGCTTAGAGGCCGTGGCGCGGAACACGGGAGGCTACACCTTC. Translated, it gives CASSLEAVARNTGGYTF. Looking up the rest from reference TRBV7-2 and TRBJ1-2 gives the full variable domain: GAGVSQSPSNKVTEKGKDVELRCDPISGHTALYWYRQSLGQGLEFLIYFQGNSAPDKSGLPSDRFSAERTGGSVSTLTIQRTQQEDSAVYLCASSLEAVARNTGGYTFGSGTRLTVV.

This clone was observed a few times. This rearrangement joins TRBV10-3 to TRBJ2-7; maybe TRBD2 (6 bases). CDR3 length equals 11 residues. Per the germline V gene, CDR1 is ENHRY and CDR2 is SYGVKD. V gave up 2 bases and J gave up 7 bases, with 6 bases separating them. The CDR3 coding sequence is TGTGCCATCAGTGAGGCGGGAGAGCAGTACTTC. It specifies CAISEAGEQYF.

The chain is built from TRBV5-6 and TRBJ1-1; D unclear. The CDR3 runs to 17 residues. V gave up 3 bases and J gave up 6 bases, with 24 bases separating them. CDR1 SGHDT and CDR2 YYEEEE come from the germline V gene. This CDR3 is CASSSGLIVSLGSEAFF. In DNA form, the CDR3 reads TGTGCCAGCAGCTCGGGCCTGATCGTGTCTCTGGGCTCTGAAGCTTTCTTT.

The rearrangement links TRBV6-4 to TRBJ1-1, with D uncertain. V was shortened by 0 bases and J by 2 bases, with 13 bases between the two germline ends. The germline V gene has CDR1 MRHNA and CDR2 SNTAGT. The CDR3 spans 16 residues. DNA for the CDR3: TGTGCCAGCAGTGACTCGGCTGTCCGAGGAAACACTGAAGCTTTCTTT. Protein: CASSDSAVRGNTEAFF.

J is TRBJ2-2 and V is TRBV10-2; D may correspond to TRBD1 or TRBD2 (6 bases each). Per the germline V gene, CDR1 is WSHSY and CDR2 is SAAADI. The CDR3 is 15 amino acids. The V gene lost 5 bases and the J gene lost 4 bases, with 14 bases spanning the gap. The chain's CDR3 is CASSSGGAGTGELFF. In nucleotides, the CDR3 is TGCGCCAGCAGTTCCGGGGGCGCGGGCACCGGGGAGCTGTTTTTT.

The chain has TRBV30 and TRBJ2-6; D uncertain. This CDR3 is 13 amino acids long. The germline V gene encodes CDR1 GTSNPN and CDR2 SVGIG (reference sequence). Trimming stripped 3 bases from V and 4 bases from J, with 7 bases between. The chain's CDR3 is CAWRQSGANVLTF. CDR3 nucleotides: TGTGCCTGGAGGCAGTCAGGGGCCAACGTCCTGACTTTC.

The rearrangement uses TRBV5-6 and TRBJ1-1; possible D gene TRBD1, 5 bases. The CDR3 sequence is 16 residues long. From germline, CDR1 is SGHDT and CDR2 YYEEEE. V was trimmed by 1 base and J by 5 bases, leaving 18 bases between them. The CDR3, as DNA: TGTGCCAGCAGCTTGTTTGGGGCCGGGGGTCGTACTGAAGCTTTCTTT. Amino acids: CASSLFGAGGRTEAFF. The variable domain in full, completed from reference TRBV5-6 and TRBJ1-1, reads DAGVTQSPTHLIKTRGQQVTLRCSPKSGHDTVSWYQQALGQGPQFIFQYYEEEERQRGNFPDRFSGHQFPNYSSELNVNALLLGDSALYLCASSLFGAGGRTEAFFGQGTRLTVV.

The CDR3 loop is CASSRRLAGNTDTQYF. In nucleotides, the CDR3 is TGTGCCAGCAGCCGACGACTAGCGGGGAACACAGATACGCAGTATTTT. The rearrangement links TRBV14 to TRBJ2-3; 11 bases match TRBD2. Germline CDR1 SGHDN, CDR2 FVKESK. J lost 2 bases, V lost 4 bases, and 5 bases had no gene match. The CDR3 has 16 residues.